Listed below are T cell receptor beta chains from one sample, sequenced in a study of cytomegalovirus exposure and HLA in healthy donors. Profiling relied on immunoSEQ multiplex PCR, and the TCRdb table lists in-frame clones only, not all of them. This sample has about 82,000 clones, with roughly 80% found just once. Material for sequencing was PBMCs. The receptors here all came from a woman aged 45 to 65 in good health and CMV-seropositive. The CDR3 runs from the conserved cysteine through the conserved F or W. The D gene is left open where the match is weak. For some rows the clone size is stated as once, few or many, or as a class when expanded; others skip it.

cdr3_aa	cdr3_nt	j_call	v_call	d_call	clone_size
CASSLRWLAGVQDTQYF	TGTGCCAGCAGCTTAAGGTGGCTAGCGGGAGTTCAGGATACGCAATATTTT	TRBJ2-3	TRBV11-2	TRBD2	-
CASSETGGGQPQHF	TGTGCCAGCAGCGAAACGGGGGGTGGTCAGCCCCAGCATTTT	TRBJ1-5	TRBV6-1	-	-
CASKQPEGNEQFF	TGTGCCAGCAAACAACCTGAGGGCAATGAGCAGTTCTTC	TRBJ2-1	TRBV27	-	few
CASSSQAGLGGELFF	TGTGCCAGCAGTTCCCAGGCAGGGTTGGGCGGGGAGCTGTTTTTT	TRBJ2-2	TRBV27	-	few
CASSQASGSVADTQYF	TGTGCCAGCAGCCAGGCTAGCGGGAGCGTGGCAGATACGCAGTATTTT	TRBJ2-3	TRBV4-2	TRBD2	few
CASIGGTYQETQYF	TGTGCCAGCATTGGCGGGACCTACCAAGAGACCCAGTACTTC	TRBJ2-5	TRBV2	-	once
CASSGAYGTDTQYF	TGTGCCAGCAGTGGGGCCTATGGCACAGATACGCAGTATTTT	TRBJ2-3	TRBV2	-	few
CAYGQGRYEQYF	TGTGCCTACGGACAGGGGAGGTACGAGCAGTACTTC	TRBJ2-7	TRBV30	TRBD1	-
CASSLGPSGIEQYF	TGTGCCAGCAGCTTGGGGCCTAGCGGGATTGAGCAGTACTTC	TRBJ2-7	TRBV5-4	TRBD2	few
CASNRGAPNTEAFF	TGTGCCAGCAATCGCGGAGCACCCAACACTGAAGCTTTCTTT	TRBJ1-1	TRBV6-5	-	few
CASSLGGNEQFF	TGTGCCAGCTCCTTGGGAGGGAATGAGCAGTTCTTC	TRBJ2-1	TRBV18	TRBD2	-
CASSFDSYNEQFF	TGTGCCAGCAGCTTTGACAGCTACAATGAGCAGTTCTTC	TRBJ2-1	TRBV5-6	-	-
CASSKFMNTEAFF	TGTGCCAGTAGTAAATTCATGAACACTGAAGCTTTCTTT	TRBJ1-1	TRBV19	-	-
CASRPAGNNEQFF	TGTGCCAGCAGACCAGCGGGAAACAATGAGCAGTTCTTC	TRBJ2-1	TRBV6-5	TRBD2	few
CASSTGTALWPQHF	TGTGCCAGCAGCACCGGGACAGCCCTATGGCCCCAGCATTTT	TRBJ1-5	TRBV5-6	TRBD1	once
CASSLAGGPYNEQFF	TGTGCCAGCAGCTTAGCGGGAGGGCCGTACAATGAGCAGTTCTTC	TRBJ2-1	TRBV7-2	TRBD2	-
CASSDRTLNTDTQYF	TGTGCCAGCAGTGATCGGACACTGAACACAGATACGCAGTATTTT	TRBJ2-3	TRBV6-1	-	-
CASSGRVTGEAFF	TGTGCCAGCAGCGGCAGGGTTACCGGTGAAGCTTTCTTT	TRBJ1-1	TRBV5-8	-	-
CASSLAGGPQRYNEQFF	TGTGCCAGCAGCTTAGCGGGAGGGCCGCAAAGATACAATGAGCAGTTCTTC	TRBJ2-1	TRBV7-8	TRBD2	few
CASSEGTGSTDTQYF	TGTGCCAGCAGCGAAGGGACAGGTAGCACAGATACGCAGTATTTT	TRBJ2-3	TRBV5-6	TRBD1	few
CASSGQENTDTQYF	TGCGCCAGCAGTGGACAGGAGAATACAGATACGCAGTATTTT	TRBJ2-3	TRBV10-1	-	-
CASSALSAIRFSGNTIYF	TGCGCCAGCAGCGCTCTGAGTGCGATACGATTCTCTGGAAACACCATATATTTT	TRBJ1-3	TRBV10-1	-	-
CASSGRDRGLRYTEAFF	TGTGCCAGCAGTGGCCGGGACAGGGGGCTTCGGTACACTGAAGCTTTCTTT	TRBJ1-1	TRBV6-1	TRBD1	few
CASSTGQGNTEAFF	TGTGCCAGTAGTACGGGACAGGGTAACACTGAAGCTTTCTTT	TRBJ1-1	TRBV19	TRBD1	-
CASSISGTAMNTEAFF	TGTGCCAGCAGCATATCCGGGACAGCGATGAACACTGAAGCTTTCTTT	TRBJ1-1	TRBV14	TRBD1	-
CASSLQGGVSYNEQFF	TGTGCCAGTAGTCTCCAGGGAGGCGTCTCCTACAATGAGCAGTTCTTC	TRBJ2-1	TRBV19	-	-
CASSLLAGNEQYF	TGTGCCAGCAGCTTACTAGCGGGAAACGAGCAGTACTTC	TRBJ2-7	TRBV7-2	TRBD2	-
CASSEAQGPYEQYF	TGTGCCAGCAGTGAAGCCCAGGGGCCCTACGAGCAGTACTTC	TRBJ2-7	TRBV6-1	-	-
CASSPPQTSYGYTF	TGTGCCAGCTCACCACCTCAGACTTCCTATGGCTACACCTTC	TRBJ1-2	TRBV18	-	-
CASRGRDKWEKLFF	TGTGCCAGTAGAGGCCGGGATAAATGGGAAAAACTGTTTTTT	TRBJ1-4	TRBV19	-	few
CASSYVVSEAFF	TGTGCCAGCAGTTACGTCGTATCTGAAGCTTTCTTT	TRBJ1-1	TRBV6-5	-	-
CASSPIRADTQYF	TGTGCCAGCAGCCCGATACGAGCAGATACGCAGTATTTT	TRBJ2-3	TRBV5-8	-	-
CSADSRGLNTEAFF	TGCAGCGCCGACAGTAGGGGGCTGAACACTGAAGCTTTCTTT	TRBJ1-1	TRBV29-1	TRBD1	-
CASSQTGANEKLFF	TGTGCCAGCAGCCAGACAGGGGCTAATGAAAAACTGTTTTTT	TRBJ1-4	TRBV6-6	TRBD1	-
CASSLAGEQGVYGYTF	TGTGCCAGCAGTTTAGCCGGGGAACAGGGGGTCTATGGCTACACCTTC	TRBJ1-2	TRBV28	TRBD1	-
CASSLVLAGETQYF	TGTGCCAGCAGCTTAGTACTAGCGGGAGAAACGCAGTATTTT	TRBJ2-3	TRBV7-9	TRBD2	few
CSAGTGGNQPQHF	TGCAGCGCCGGGACAGGGGGAAATCAGCCCCAGCATTTT	TRBJ1-5	TRBV29-1	TRBD1	-
CASSPIGTAVYNEQFF	TGCGCCAGCAGCCCGATCGGGACAGCCGTCTACAATGAGCAGTTCTTC	TRBJ2-1	TRBV4-1	TRBD1	few
CAWSVLAGAYNEQFF	TGTGCCTGGAGTGTACTAGCGGGAGCCTACAATGAGCAGTTCTTC	TRBJ2-1	TRBV30	TRBD2	-
CASSLGAGQSYGYTF	TGTGCCAGCAGCTTAGGCGCAGGGCAGAGCTATGGCTACACCTTC	TRBJ1-2	TRBV11-2	-	-
CASSVAAGGDYEQYF	TGTGCCAGCAGCGTAGCAGCGGGAGGAGATTACGAGCAGTACTTC	TRBJ2-7	TRBV9	TRBD2	-
CASSFGTGGSGQPQHF	TGTGCCAGCAGCTTTGGGACAGGGGGCAGCGGACAGCCCCAGCATTTT	TRBJ1-5	TRBV7-2	TRBD1	-
CSVRQGAAGIDTQYF	TGCAGCGTTAGACAGGGGGCGGCGGGAATAGATACGCAGTATTTT	TRBJ2-3	TRBV29-1	TRBD1	-
CASSETRNYGYTF	TGCGCCAGCAGTGAGACAAGAAACTATGGCTACACCTTC	TRBJ1-2	TRBV10-1	-	-